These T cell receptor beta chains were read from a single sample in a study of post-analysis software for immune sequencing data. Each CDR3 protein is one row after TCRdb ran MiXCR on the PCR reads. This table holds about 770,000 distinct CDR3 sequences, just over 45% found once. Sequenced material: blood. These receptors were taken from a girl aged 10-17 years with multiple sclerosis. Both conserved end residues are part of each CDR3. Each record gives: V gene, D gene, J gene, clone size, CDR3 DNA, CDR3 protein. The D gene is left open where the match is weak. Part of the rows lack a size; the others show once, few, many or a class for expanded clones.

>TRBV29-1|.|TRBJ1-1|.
TGCAGCGTTGAAGTGGCCCAAAAAGCTTTCTTT
CSVEVAQKAFF
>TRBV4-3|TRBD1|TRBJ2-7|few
TGCGCCAGCAGCCAAGATCGTACACAGGGGAACGAGCAGTACTTC
CASSQDRTQGNEQYF
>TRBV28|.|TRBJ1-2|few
TGTGCCAGCGGAGAAGGGGCCACATATGGCTACACCTTC
CASGEGATYGYTF
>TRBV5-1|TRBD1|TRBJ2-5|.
TGCGCCAGCAGGGGACAGGGGGTACCGAGTCGTTTTCAAGAGACCCAGTACTTC
CASRGQGVPSRFQETQYF
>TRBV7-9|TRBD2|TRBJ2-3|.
TGTGCCAGCAGCCCGCGGGAGTGGGACACAGATACGCAGTATTTT
CASSPREWDTDTQYF
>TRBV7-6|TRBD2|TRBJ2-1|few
TGTGCCAGCAGCTTAACGGGATGGACCGGGGCTAGCGGGAGGGGAAATGAGCAGTTCTTC
CASSLTGWTGASGRGNEQFF
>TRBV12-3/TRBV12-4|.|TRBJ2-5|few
TGCGCCAGCAGTTTTGGGGCCGGGGACGGTCCAAAACCGCACCAAGAGACCCAGTACTTC
CASSFGAGDGPKPHQETQYF
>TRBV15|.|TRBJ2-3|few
TGTGCCACCAGCAGAGAACCCGGAGTCACAGATACGCAGTATTTT
CATSREPGVTDTQYF
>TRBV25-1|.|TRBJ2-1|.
TGTGCCAGTAAGGGGGGGAGCTCCTACGATGAGCAGTTCTTC
CASKGGSSYDEQFF
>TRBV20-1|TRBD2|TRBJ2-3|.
TGCAGTGCTAGAGAGGGTGAGAGCGGGGCAGATACGCAGTATTTT
CSAREGESGADTQYF
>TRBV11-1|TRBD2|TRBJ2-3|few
TGTGCCAGCAGCTCGCTCCTCCCCGGGACTAGCGGGACCCGGCCTACAGATACGCAGTATTTT
CASSSLLPGTSGTRPTDTQYF